The 5 T cell receptor beta chains reported below all come from one sample, sequenced in a study of blood T cells in healthy people across ages (dated by TCRdb to 2015 to 2017). Library preparation was by 5' RACE. TCRdb names Illumina HiSeq 2500 as the instrument used. A second PCR of about 6 to 11 cycles was run with a J-beta primer mix and a sample-barcoded 5' primer. TCRdb redid the processing of the public reads, applying fastp at Q25 and MiXCR, and retained in-frame beta chains. One record per CDR3 amino acid sequence lists the most common genes and DNA. The sample table contains around 1,500,000 distinct CDR3 sequences; only one count was recorded for under 30% of them. Less than 9.5% of the sample is taken by the ten largest. Sequencing used blood. All receptors come from a woman aged 25 to 39 in good health.

The chain links TRBV12-3 or TRBV12-4 to TRBJ2-6; D is perhaps TRBD2 (6 bases). This CDR3 is built from 19 residues. The germline V and J ends were trimmed by 6 bases and 0 bases, with 21 bases remaining between them. CDR3 in amino acids: CASRGGLEGSYSGANVLTF. DNA of the CDR3: TGTGCCAGCAGGGGGGGACTGGAGGGGAGCTACTCTGGGGCCAACGTCCTGACTTTC.

With regard to this clonotype: Mismatch with germline at one junction end may stem from a read error. DNA for the CDR3: TGCGCCAGCAGCTACGGACAGAGATCTGGGGCCAGCGTCCTGACTTTC. This encodes CASSYGQRSGASVLTF. The rearrangement joins TRBV5-1 to TRBJ2-6, with a tentative D call TRBD1 (6 bases). The germline V gene has CDR1 SGHRS and CDR2 YFSETQ. CDR3 length: 16 residues.

This clonotype was seen once. This may arise from a read error, as a much more abundant clone is one base away. This chain uses TRBV10-3 with TRBJ2-4; unclear D gene. TRBJ2-5 explains the end of the DNA better; the J call may be wrong. Germline CDR1 reads ENHRY; CDR2 reads SYGVKD. The CDR3 sequence is 12 residues long. CDR3 region: CAISGSTETQYF. CDR3 in DNA: TGTGCCATCAGTGGGTCGACCGAGACCCAGTACTTC.

This clonotype has more than one count but fewer than ten. The V and J genes are TRBV5-5 and TRBJ1-4, with D possibly TRBD1 on 6 matching bases. V was clipped by 4 bases and J by 5 bases, with 15 bases between them. From germline, CDR1 is SGHKS and CDR2 YYEKEE (reference sequence). The CDR3 covers 15 residues. CDR3: CASSVTRDINEKLFF. The DNA of the CDR3 is TGTGCCAGCAGCGTCACCCGGGACATCAATGAAAAACTGTTTTTT.

Turning to this clonotype: With a much larger clone just one base away, this may be a read error. The V and J genes are TRBV11-2 and TRBJ2-4, with D perhaps matching TRBD1 or TRBD2 (5 bases each). Germline loops: CDR1 SGHAT, CDR2 FQNNGV. There are 12 residues in the CDR3. CDR3 amino acids: CAGRLQVGVQYF. CDR3 in DNA: TGTGCCGGCAGGCTACAGGTCGGGGTTCAGTACTTC.